A single sample is the source of the 32 T cell receptor beta chains below, sequenced in a study of T cell responses to AZD1222 COVID-19 vaccine. Sequencing was performed with immunoSEQ multiplex PCR; in TCRdb, only in-frame clones are kept and a portion is missing. The table has 90,000 to 150,000 clones, roughly 86% seen once. The sequenced sample was peripheral blood, obtained 28 days after the second AZD1222 dose. The source is an adult who received the AZD1222 COVID-19 vaccine.

The V and J genes are TRBV2 and TRBJ1-4, with TRBD1 identical over 8 bases. Germline V CDR1 and CDR2: SNHLY, FYNNEI. The J segment lost 8 bases and the V segment lost 6 bases, leaving 8 bases of the junction unmatched. This CDR3 has 14 amino acids. The CDR3 nucleotides read TGTGCCAGCAGCGCAGACAGGGGCAGGGAAAAACTGTTTTTT. Residues: CASSADRGREKLFF.

This chain links TRBV15 with TRBJ1-5, with 11 bases aligning to TRBD1. Germline loops: CDR1 LNHNV, CDR2 YYDKDF (reference sequence). V dropped 3 bases and J dropped 2; count of bases not matched to a gene: 3. The CDR3 runs to 16 residues. CDR3 coding DNA: TGTGCCACCAGCAGCTGGACAGGGGGCGGCAATCAGCCCCAGCATTTT. The encoded protein is CATSSWTGGGNQPQHF.

The sample holds a few counts of this clone. The J gene is TRBJ1-5, the V gene TRBV6-5, with D unresolved. CDR1 MNHEY and CDR2 SVGAGI come from the germline V gene. V lost 7 bases to trimming and J lost 2 bases, with 3 bases between them. The CDR3 has 11 residues. CDR3 sequence (DNA): TGTGCCAGCACCCGCAATCAGCCCCAGCATTTT. It yields the protein CASTRNQPQHF.

V is TRBV4-1 and J is TRBJ2-3; 10 nucleotides align to TRBD2. Germline V lookup: CDR1 MGHRA, CDR2 YSYEKL. V shed 4 bases, J shed 6 bases, and the junction held 7 bases outside the gene matches. The CDR3 consists of 15 residues. The CDR3 DNA reads as TGCGCCAGCAGCCGGTCAGCGGGGGGGCGGGATACGCAGTATTTT. The encoded protein is CASSRSAGGRDTQYF.

The V gene is TRBV16, the J gene TRBJ2-7; D is undetermined. Germline loops: CDR1 KGHSY, CDR2 FQNENV. V was clipped by 0 bases and J by 3 bases, with 9 bases between them. This CDR3 has 14 residues. CDR3 coding DNA: TGTGCCAGCAGCCAATCGCCCGAAAACTACGAGCAGTACTTC. It translates to CASSQSPENYEQYF.

This CDR3 reads CASSEDLRAEKLFF. CDR3 coding DNA: TGTGCCAGCAGTGAAGACCTCAGGGCTGAAAAACTGTTTTTT. The V gene is TRBV6-1, the J gene TRBJ1-4; the D gene is possibly TRBD1 (5 bases). V was cut by 1 base and J by 7 bases, with 10 bases left in between. There are 14 residues in the CDR3. The V gene's germline CDR1 is MNHNS and CDR2 SASEGT.

In nucleotides, the CDR3 is TGTGCCAGTAGTCAAAACTCGGGGGGACTAGGAGGCTACACCTTC. It encodes CASSQNSGGLGGYTF. The rearrangement joins TRBV19 to TRBJ1-2; D is perhaps TRBD1 (5 bases). The length of the CDR3 is 15 residues. Germline V gives CDR1 LNHDA, CDR2 SQIVND (reference sequence). V lost 5 bases and J 8 bases, leaving 21 bases between the germline ends.

The V call is TRBV7-3, the J call TRBJ1-1, with a tentative D call TRBD1 (6 bases). This CDR3 has 14 amino acids. Trimming took 3 bases from V and 2 from J, leaving 10 bases between them. Germline V CDR1 and CDR2: SGHTA, FQGTGA. In nucleotides, the CDR3 is TGTGCCAGCAGCTTGGGGGGCGACAACACTGAAGCTTTCTTT. It codes for CASSLGGDNTEAFF.

The V and J genes are TRBV7-9 and TRBJ1-4, with 7 positions matching TRBD1. Germline CDR1 reads SEHNR; CDR2 reads FQNEAQ (reference sequence). J gave up 5 bases and V 1 base, and 4 bases lay outside the gene matches. The CDR3 extends over 15 amino acids. CDR3 region: CASSLGDSPNEKLFF. The DNA of the CDR3 is TGTGCCAGCAGCTTAGGGGACAGTCCAAATGAAAAACTGTTTTTT.

The V and J genes are TRBV3-1 (or the pseudogene TRBV3-2) and TRBJ2-7, with 9 bases lining up with TRBD2. V gave up 0 bases and J gave up 10 bases; unmatched junction bases: 4. The CDR3 covers 13 residues. In germline, CDR1 is LGHDT, CDR2 YNNKEL (reference sequence). The DNA of the CDR3 is TGTGCCAGCAGCCAAGAAGTAGCGGGAGTCCAGTACTTC. It translates to CASSQEVAGVQYF.

The gene calls are TRBV5-1 and TRBJ2-5, with TRBD2 identical over 8 bases. Losses at the gene ends were 0 bases for V and 1 base for J; bases not matched to a gene: 2. Germline CDR1 is SGHRS and CDR2 is YFSETQ. The CDR3 runs to 15 residues. The CDR3 here is CASSLEAGAQETQYF. The CDR3 DNA follows: TGCGCCAGCAGCTTGGAAGCGGGGGCCCAAGAGACCCAGTACTTC.

J is TRBJ2-1 and V is TRBV6-1; D possibly corresponds to TRBD1 (6 bases). Trimming cost V 3 bases and J 6 bases, with 18 bases left between them. CDR1 and CDR2 from the germline V gene are MNHNS and SASEGT. The CDR3 length is 16 residues. The CDR3 region has the DNA TGTGCCAGCAGTGAGACGAGGGGGATTCTTGGCAATGAGCAGTTCTTC. Its translation: CASSETRGILGNEQFF.

The CDR3 region has the DNA TGCGCCAGCAGCTTTGACAGCTCTGGGGCCAACGTCCTGACTTTC. This gives the protein CASSFDSSGANVLTF. The V gene is TRBV5-1, the J gene TRBJ2-6; D is perhaps TRBD1 (5 bases). This CDR3 has 15 residues. The germline V and J ends were trimmed by 2 bases and 0 bases, with 6 bases remaining between them. The germline V gene has CDR1 SGHRS and CDR2 YFSETQ.

This clone turned up a few times. J is TRBJ2-7 and V is TRBV28; 9 nucleotides match TRBD2. Trimming at V came to 8 bases and at J to 1 base, leaving 6 bases not matched to a gene. The germline V gene has CDR1 MDHEN and CDR2 SYDVKM. CDR3 length equals 14 residues. CDR3 DNA sequence: TGTGCCAGCGGCTTAGCGGGAGTTTCCTACGAGCAGTACTTC. It yields the protein CASGLAGVSYEQYF.

The chain links TRBV27 to TRBJ2-2; D unclear. Germline V gene lookup returns CDR1 MNHEY and CDR2 SMNVEV (reference sequence). V lost 3 bases and J 1 base, leaving 6 bases between the germline ends. The CDR3 is 14 residues long. The CDR3 here is CASSFNGNTGELFF. The CDR3 DNA reads TGTGCCAGCAGTTTCAACGGGAACACCGGGGAGCTGTTTTTT.

The gene calls are TRBV9 and TRBJ2-7; 7 positions match TRBD1. The trim removed 4 bases at V and 6 bases at J, leaving 13 bases unmatched. Germline V gene sequence: CDR1 SGDLS, CDR2 YYNGEE. CDR3 length: 15 residues. DNA of the CDR3: TGTGCCAGCAGCCCCCAGGGGACAGCTTTTCTCGAGCAGTACTTC. Translated, it gives CASSPQGTAFLEQYF.

The chain couples TRBV5-4 to TRBJ1-1; D remains ambiguous. Trimming took off 2 bases at V and 3 bases at J, with 11 bases between the two ends. Germline CDR1 SGHNT, CDR2 YYREEE (reference sequence). The CDR3 is made up of 14 amino acids. CDR3 amino acids: CASSFEKPYTEAFF. The CDR3 bases are TGTGCCAGCAGCTTCGAAAAACCATACACTGAAGCTTTCTTT.

The genes are TRBV6-5 and TRBJ2-7, with D possibly TRBD2 on 5 matching bases. Trimming cost V 2 bases and J 0 bases, with 11 bases left between them. The germline CDR1 and CDR2 sequences are MNHEY and SVGAGI. The length of the CDR3 is 15 residues. CDR3 DNA: TGTGCCAGCAGTTACGGCGGCGGGCTCTCCTACGAGCAGTACTTC. It is translated as CASSYGGGLSYEQYF.

The genes are TRBV27 and TRBJ1-5; D is undetermined. V lost 4 bases and J lost 4, with 8 bases in between. The CDR3 runs to 13 residues. CDR1 is MNHEY and CDR2 is SMNVEV in the germline V gene (reference sequence). The CDR3, as DNA: TGTGCCAGCAGTTCCCTGATAAATCAGCCCCAGCATTTT. Protein sequence: CASSSLINQPQHF.

This chain joins TRBV10-3 and TRBJ2-1; tentatively, D is TRBD1 or TRBD2 (5 bases each). The length of the CDR3 is 16 residues. Trimming took 3 bases from V and 3 from J, leaving 15 bases between them. Germline CDR1 and CDR2: ENHRY and SYGVKD. CDR3 coding DNA: TGTGCCATCAGTGATACCTTGAGGGGATACTACAATGAGCAGTTCTTC. Amino acids: CAISDTLRGYYNEQFF.

This clone was detected only once. The rearrangement links TRBV4-3 to TRBJ1-4; D remains ambiguous. Germline V gene lookup returns CDR1 LGHNA and CDR2 YSLEER. Trimming left V 0 bases short and J 5 bases short, with 10 bases between. This CDR3 has 15 amino acids. The CDR3 coding sequence is TGCGCCAGCAGCCAAGATGTGTTGAGGAATGAAAAACTGTTTTTT. It yields the protein CASSQDVLRNEKLFF.

V gene TRBV5-1 combines with J gene TRBJ2-4; D uncertain. CDR3 size: 13 residues. V was trimmed by 2 bases and J by 3 bases, leaving 6 bases between them. From germline, CDR1 is SGHRS and CDR2 YFSETQ. CDR3 coding DNA: TGCGCCAGCAGCTTCTCAGACAAAAACATTCAGTACTTC. It encodes CASSFSDKNIQYF.

This clone has only a few counts. This sequence joins TRBV11-3 and TRBJ1-3, with TRBD1 as a possible D gene (6 bases). The CDR3 has 12 amino acids. V was trimmed by 9 bases and J by 4 bases, leaving 10 bases between them. Germline V gene lookup returns CDR1 SGHNT and CDR2 YENEEA. The CDR3 nucleotides are TGTGCCAGACGGACAGTCGGAAACACCATATATTTT. This gives the protein CARRTVGNTIYF.

This clone was observed a single time. The V call is TRBV7-9, the J call TRBJ1-2, with D possibly matching TRBD1 (5 bases). V lost 5 bases, J lost 2 bases, and 18 bases lay in between. This CDR3 contains 16 residues. Germline V gene lookup returns CDR1 SEHNR and CDR2 FQNEAQ (reference sequence). In DNA, the CDR3 is TGTGCCAGCAGCCCTGGGTGGGGGAACGACAACTATGGCTACACCTTC. Translation gives CASSPGWGNDNYGYTF.

The gene calls are TRBV12-3 or TRBV12-4 and TRBJ2-1, with unresolved D. The CDR3 runs 10 residues. Trimming left V 3 bases short and J 7 bases short, with 1 base between. This CDR3 reads CASSLNEQFF. CDR3 coding DNA: TGTGCCAGCAGTTTGAATGAGCAGTTCTTC.

The chain uses TRBV24-1 and TRBJ2-2; D is uncertain. This CDR3 has 16 residues. Germline assignment: CDR1 KGHDR and CDR2 SFDVKD. Trimming pared 4 bases from V and 3 bases from J, leaving 14 bases between. CDR3 in amino acids: CATSDPGLSYTGELFF. The CDR3 nucleotides are TGTGCCACCAGTGACCCCGGTTTGAGTTACACCGGGGAGCTGTTTTTT.

The CDR3 DNA follows: TGTGCCAGCAGCTTAGTCCTAGCGGGGGGGCCTCCAAAGCAGTACTTC. It is translated as CASSLVLAGGPPKQYF. The chain uses TRBV13 and TRBJ2-7; 12 nucleotides agree with TRBD2. Trimming removed 1 base from V and 8 bases from J; junction bases left unmatched: 9. The CDR3 length is 16 residues. Germline loops: CDR1 PRHDT, CDR2 FYEKMQ (reference sequence).

The gene calls are TRBV20-1 and TRBJ2-1; D gene uncertain. Trimming removed 3 bases from V and 13 bases from J, with 13 bases in between. Germline lookup yields CDR1 DFQATT and CDR2 SNEGSKA (reference sequence). The length of the CDR3 is 11 residues. DNA of the CDR3: TGCAGTGCTAGCCCCTCACTGGGACAGTTCTTC. This sequence encodes CSASPSLGQFF.

The rearrangement uses TRBV6-5 and TRBJ1-6, with D tentatively TRBD1 (6 bases). CDR1 and CDR2 (germline): MNHEY, SVGAGI. With 4 bases removed from V and 4 bases from J, the gap between germline ends came to 11 bases. The CDR3 length is 15 residues. The CDR3 loop reads CASSFGTTYNSPLHF. The DNA for the CDR3 is TGTGCCAGCAGTTTCGGGACAACGTATAATTCACCCCTCCACTTT.

The chain links TRBV10-2 to TRBJ1-4; D unresolved. V lost 10 bases and J lost 5, with 23 bases in between. The germline V gene encodes CDR1 WSHSY and CDR2 SAAADI. The CDR3 totals 16 residues. The CDR3 DNA is TGCGCCACCTCAAGGGTGGAATTTCGGTTAAATGAAAAACTGTTTTTT. Its protein product is CATSRVEFRLNEKLFF.

This sequence joins TRBV27 and TRBJ2-1; a weak D match, TRBD2 (5 bases). The CDR3 extends over 15 amino acids. V dropped 3 bases and J dropped 6 bases, with 15 bases sitting between them. Germline CDR1 and CDR2: MNHEY and SMNVEV (reference sequence). Here the CDR3 DNA reads TGTGCCAGCAGTTTTAACCCGATAGCGTCCAATGAGCAGTTCTTC. Protein product: CASSFNPIASNEQFF.

The gene calls are TRBV4-1 and TRBJ2-7; 7 positions agree with TRBD1. The CDR3 is 14 amino acids. The V and J ends lost 4 bases and 3 bases, in that order; junction bases with no gene match: 6. Germline V gene sequence: CDR1 MGHRA, CDR2 YSYEKL. In nucleotides, the CDR3 is TGCGCCAGCAGCCCCCCGGGACAGCACTACGAGCAGTACTTC. This translates into CASSPPGQHYEQYF.